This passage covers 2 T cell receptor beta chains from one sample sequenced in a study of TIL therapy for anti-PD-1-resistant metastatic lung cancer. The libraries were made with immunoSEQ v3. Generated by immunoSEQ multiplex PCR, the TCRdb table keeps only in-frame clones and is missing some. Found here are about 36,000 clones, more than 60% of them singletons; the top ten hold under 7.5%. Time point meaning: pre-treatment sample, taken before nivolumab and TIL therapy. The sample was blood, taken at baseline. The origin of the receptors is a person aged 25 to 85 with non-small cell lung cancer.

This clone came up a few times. The CDR3 region is CASSYGLAVTGELFF. As DNA, the CDR3 is TGTGCCAGCAGTTACGGACTTGCTGTCACCGGGGAGCTGTTTTTT. The genes are TRBV6-6 and TRBJ2-2; a possible D gene is TRBD2 (5 bases). The CDR3 consists of 15 residues. Between the trimmed V and J ends, which lost 2 bases and 4 bases, there was a span of 11 bases. The germline gives CDR1 MNHNY, CDR2 SVGAGI (reference sequence).

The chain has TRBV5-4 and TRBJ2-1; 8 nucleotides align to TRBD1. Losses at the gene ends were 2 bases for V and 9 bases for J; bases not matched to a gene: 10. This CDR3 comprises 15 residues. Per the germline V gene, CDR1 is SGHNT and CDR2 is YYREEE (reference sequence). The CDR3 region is CASSFGARGQGEQFF. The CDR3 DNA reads TGTGCCAGCAGCTTCGGGGCCAGGGGGCAAGGTGAGCAGTTCTTC.